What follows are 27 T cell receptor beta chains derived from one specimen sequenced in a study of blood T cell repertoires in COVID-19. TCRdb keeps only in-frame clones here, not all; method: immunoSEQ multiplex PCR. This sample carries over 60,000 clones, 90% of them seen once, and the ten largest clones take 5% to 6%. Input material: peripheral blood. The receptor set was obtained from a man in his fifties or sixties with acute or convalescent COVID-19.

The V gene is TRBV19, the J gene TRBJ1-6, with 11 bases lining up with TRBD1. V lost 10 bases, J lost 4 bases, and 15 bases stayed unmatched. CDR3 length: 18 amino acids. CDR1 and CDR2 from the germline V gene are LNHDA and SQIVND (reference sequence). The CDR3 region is CATHSGTGGISYNSPLHF. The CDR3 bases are TGTGCCACTCATTCCGGGACAGGGGGAATTTCTTATAATTCACCCCTCCACTTT.

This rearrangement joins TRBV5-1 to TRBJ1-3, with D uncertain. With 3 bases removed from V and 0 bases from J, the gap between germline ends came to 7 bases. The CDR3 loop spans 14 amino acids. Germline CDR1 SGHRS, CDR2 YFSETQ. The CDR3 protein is CASSSSNSGNTIYF. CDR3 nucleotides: TGCGCCAGCAGCTCATCCAACTCTGGAAACACCATATATTTT. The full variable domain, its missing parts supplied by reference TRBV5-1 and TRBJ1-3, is KAGVTQTPRYLIKTRGQQVTLSCSPISGHRSVSWYQQTPGQGLQFLFEYFSETQRNKGNFPGRFSGRQFSNSRSEMNVSTLELGDSALYLCASSSSNSGNTIYFGEGSWLTVV.

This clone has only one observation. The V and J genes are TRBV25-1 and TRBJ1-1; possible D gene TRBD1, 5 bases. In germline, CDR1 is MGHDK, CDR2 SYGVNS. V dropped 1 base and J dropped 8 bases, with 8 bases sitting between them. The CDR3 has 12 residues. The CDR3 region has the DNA TGTGCCAGCAGTGAATCAGGGCGGGAAGCTTTCTTT. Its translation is CASSESGREAFF.

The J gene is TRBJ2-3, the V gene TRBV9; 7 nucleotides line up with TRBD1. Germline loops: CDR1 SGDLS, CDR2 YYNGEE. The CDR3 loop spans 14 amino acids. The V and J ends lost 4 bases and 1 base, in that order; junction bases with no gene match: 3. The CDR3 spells CASSIGQGTDTQYF. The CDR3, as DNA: TGTGCCAGCAGCATCGGACAGGGCACAGATACGCAGTATTTT.

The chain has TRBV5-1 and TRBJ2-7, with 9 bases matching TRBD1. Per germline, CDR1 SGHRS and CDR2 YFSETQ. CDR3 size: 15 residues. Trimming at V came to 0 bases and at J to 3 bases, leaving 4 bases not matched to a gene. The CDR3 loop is CASSLVPGQGYEQYF. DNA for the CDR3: TGCGCCAGCAGCTTGGTTCCGGGACAGGGCTACGAGCAGTACTTC.

This CDR3 reads CASSSTGVNTEAFF. CDR3 nucleotide sequence: TGTGCCAGCAGCTCAACAGGGGTGAACACTGAAGCTTTCTTT. The chain links TRBV11-3 to TRBJ1-1; 7 bases are a match to TRBD1. The CDR3 is 14 amino acids. Germline V gene sequence: CDR1 SGHNT, CDR2 YENEEA. The V gene end was trimmed by 4 bases and the J gene end by 0 bases; junction bases not matched to a gene: 2.

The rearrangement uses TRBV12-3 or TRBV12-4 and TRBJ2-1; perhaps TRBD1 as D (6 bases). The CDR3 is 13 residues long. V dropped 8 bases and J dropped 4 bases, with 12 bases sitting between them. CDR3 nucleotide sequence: TGTGCCAGCGGACAGTTCAGTTACAATGAGCAGTTCTTC. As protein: CASGQFSYNEQFF.

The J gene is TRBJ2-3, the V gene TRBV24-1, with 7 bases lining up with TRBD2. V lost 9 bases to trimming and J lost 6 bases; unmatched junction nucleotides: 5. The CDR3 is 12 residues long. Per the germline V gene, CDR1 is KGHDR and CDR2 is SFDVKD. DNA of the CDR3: TGTGCCACCTGGGGGGGAGCGGATACGCAGTATTTT. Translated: CATWGGADTQYF.

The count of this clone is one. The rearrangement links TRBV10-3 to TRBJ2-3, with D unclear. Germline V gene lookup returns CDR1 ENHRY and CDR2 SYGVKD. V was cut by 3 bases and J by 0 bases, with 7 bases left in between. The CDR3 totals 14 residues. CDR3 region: CAISDKTSTDTQYF. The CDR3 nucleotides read TGTGCCATCAGTGATAAGACTAGCACAGATACGCAGTATTTT.

As DNA, the CDR3 is TGTGCCAGCGCTGCAGGCTCAGATACGCAGTATTTT. Translated, it gives CASAAGSDTQYF. J is TRBJ2-3 and V is TRBV6-5; D unclear. Germline CDR1 MNHEY, CDR2 SVGAGI. This CDR3 is built from 12 residues. Deletions cut 8 bases from V and 4 bases from J, with 10 bases between.

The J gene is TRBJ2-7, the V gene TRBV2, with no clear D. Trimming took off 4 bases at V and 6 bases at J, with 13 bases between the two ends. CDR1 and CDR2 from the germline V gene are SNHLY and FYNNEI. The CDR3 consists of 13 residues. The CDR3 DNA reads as TGTGCCAGCAGTGTTGCGGAGAGCTCCGAGCAGTACTTC. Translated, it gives CASSVAESSEQYF.

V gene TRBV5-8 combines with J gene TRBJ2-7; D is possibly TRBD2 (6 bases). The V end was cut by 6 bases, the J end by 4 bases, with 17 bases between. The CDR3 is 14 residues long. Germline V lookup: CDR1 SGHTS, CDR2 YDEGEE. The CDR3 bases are TGTGCCAGCACAGGGAGGACGGGGGTGTACGAGCAGTACTTC. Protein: CASTGRTGVYEQYF. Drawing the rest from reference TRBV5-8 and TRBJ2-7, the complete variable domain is EAGVTQSPTHLIKTRGQQATLRCSPISGHTSVYWYQQALGLGLQFLLWYDEGEERNRGNFPPRFSGRQFPNYSSELNVNALELEDSALYLCASTGRTGVYEQYFGPGTRLTVT.

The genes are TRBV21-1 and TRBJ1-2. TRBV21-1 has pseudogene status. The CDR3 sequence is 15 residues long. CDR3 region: CASSALGIPPYGYTF. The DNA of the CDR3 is TGTGCCAGCAGCGCACTAGGGATTCCGCCTTATGGCTACACCTTC.

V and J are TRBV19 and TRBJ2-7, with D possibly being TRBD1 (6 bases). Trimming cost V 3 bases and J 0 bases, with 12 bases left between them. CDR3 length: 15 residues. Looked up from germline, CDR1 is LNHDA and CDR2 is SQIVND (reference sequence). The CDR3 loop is CASSMGHRSSYEQYF. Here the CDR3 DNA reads TGTGCCAGTAGTATGGGACACAGGAGCTCCTACGAGCAGTACTTC.

Here the CDR3 DNA reads TGCGCCAGCAGCGCGGGACAGGGGGCTGCTGAGACCCAGTACTTC. It is translated as CASSAGQGAAETQYF. This rearrangement joins TRBV5-1 to TRBJ2-5; 12 bases are shared with TRBD1. The V gene's germline CDR1 is SGHRS and CDR2 YFSETQ. The CDR3 spans 15 residues. After removal of 4 bases from V and 5 bases from J, the junction contained 6 bases not matched to a gene.

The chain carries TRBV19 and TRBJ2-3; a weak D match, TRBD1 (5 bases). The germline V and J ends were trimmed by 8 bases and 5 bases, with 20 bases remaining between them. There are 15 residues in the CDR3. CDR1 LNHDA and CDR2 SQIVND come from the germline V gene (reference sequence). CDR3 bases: TGTGCCAGTGGCCTCCTAGGGGATTCGGGAGATACGCAGTATTTT. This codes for CASGLLGDSGDTQYF.

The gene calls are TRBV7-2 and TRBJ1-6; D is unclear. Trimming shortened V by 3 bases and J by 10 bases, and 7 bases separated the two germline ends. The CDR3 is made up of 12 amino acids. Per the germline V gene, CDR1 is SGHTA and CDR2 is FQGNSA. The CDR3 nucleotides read TGTGCCAGCAGCTTTCCGGGGTCACCCCTCCACTTT. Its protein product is CASSFPGSPLHF.

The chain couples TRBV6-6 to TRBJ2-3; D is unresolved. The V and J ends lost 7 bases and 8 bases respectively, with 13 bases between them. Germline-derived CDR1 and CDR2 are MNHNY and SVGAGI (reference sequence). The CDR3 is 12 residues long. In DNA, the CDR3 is TGTGCCAGCACCGAAGGTCCAGGTACGCAGTATTTT. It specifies CASTEGPGTQYF.

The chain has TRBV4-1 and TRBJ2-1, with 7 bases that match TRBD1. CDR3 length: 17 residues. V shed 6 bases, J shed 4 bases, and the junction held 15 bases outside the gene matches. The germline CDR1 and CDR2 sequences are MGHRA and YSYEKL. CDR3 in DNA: TGCGCCAGCAGAAGGATTCCCGGGACAGAAGCTTACAATGAGCAGTTCTTC. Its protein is CASRRIPGTEAYNEQFF.

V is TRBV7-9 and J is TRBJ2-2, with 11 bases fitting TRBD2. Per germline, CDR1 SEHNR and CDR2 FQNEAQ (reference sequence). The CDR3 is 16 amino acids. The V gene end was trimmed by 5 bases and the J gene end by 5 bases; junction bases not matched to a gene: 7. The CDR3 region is CASSLSGRAETGELFF. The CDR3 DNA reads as TGTGCCAGCAGCCTTAGCGGGAGGGCCGAAACCGGGGAGCTGTTTTTT.

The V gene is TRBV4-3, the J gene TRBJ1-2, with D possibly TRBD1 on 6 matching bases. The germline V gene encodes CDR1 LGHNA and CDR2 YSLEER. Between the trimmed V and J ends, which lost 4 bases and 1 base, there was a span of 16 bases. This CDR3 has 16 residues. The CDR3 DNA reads TGCGCCAGCAGCCTCGGAGACAGGCCGATTAACTATGGCTACACCTTC. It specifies CASSLGDRPINYGYTF.

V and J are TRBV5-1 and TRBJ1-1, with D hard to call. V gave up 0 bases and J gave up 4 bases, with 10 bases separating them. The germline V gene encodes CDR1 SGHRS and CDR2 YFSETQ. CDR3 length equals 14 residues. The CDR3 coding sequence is TGCGCCAGCAGCTTGGGGCAGGAGGGCACTGAAGCTTTCTTT. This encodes CASSLGQEGTEAFF. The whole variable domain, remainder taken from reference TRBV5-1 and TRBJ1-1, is KAGVTQTPRYLIKTRGQQVTLSCSPISGHRSVSWYQQTPGQGLQFLFEYFSETQRNKGNFPGRFSGRQFSNSRSEMNVSTLELGDSALYLCASSLGQEGTEAFFGQGTRLTVV.

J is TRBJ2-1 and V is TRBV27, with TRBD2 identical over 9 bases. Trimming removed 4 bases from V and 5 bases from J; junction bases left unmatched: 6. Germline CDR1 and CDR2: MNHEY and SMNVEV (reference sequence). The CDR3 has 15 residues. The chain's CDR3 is CASSSLAGANNEQFF. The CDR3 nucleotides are TGTGCCAGCAGTTCCTTAGCGGGGGCAAACAATGAGCAGTTCTTC.

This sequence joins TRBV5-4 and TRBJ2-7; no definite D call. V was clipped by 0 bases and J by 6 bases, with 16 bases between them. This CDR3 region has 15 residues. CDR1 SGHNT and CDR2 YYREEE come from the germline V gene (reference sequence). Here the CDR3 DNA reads TGTGCCAGCAGCTTGGGGCAGGCCGGTCTCGGCGAGCAGTACTTC. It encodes CASSLGQAGLGEQYF.

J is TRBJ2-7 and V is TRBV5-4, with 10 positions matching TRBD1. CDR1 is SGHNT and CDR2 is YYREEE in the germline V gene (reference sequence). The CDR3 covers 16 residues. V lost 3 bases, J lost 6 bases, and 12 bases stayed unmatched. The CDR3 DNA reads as TGTGCCAGCAGCTCCCCCCGGGACAGGGGATTGCGCGAGCAGTACTTC. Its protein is CASSSPRDRGLREQYF.

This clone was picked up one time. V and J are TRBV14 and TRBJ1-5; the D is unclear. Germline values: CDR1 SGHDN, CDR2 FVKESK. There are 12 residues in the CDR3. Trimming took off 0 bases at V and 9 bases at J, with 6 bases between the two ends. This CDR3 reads CASSQESGPQHF. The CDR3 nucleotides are TGTGCCAGCAGCCAAGAATCAGGGCCCCAGCATTTT.

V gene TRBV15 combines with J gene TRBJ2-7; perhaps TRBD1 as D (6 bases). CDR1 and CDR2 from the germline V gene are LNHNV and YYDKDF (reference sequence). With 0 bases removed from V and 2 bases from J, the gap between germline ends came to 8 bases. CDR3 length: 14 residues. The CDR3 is CATSRDRGPYEQYF. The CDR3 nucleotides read TGTGCCACCAGCAGAGACAGGGGACCCTACGAGCAGTACTTC.